Listed here are 13 T cell receptor beta chains from one sample, sequenced in a study of blood T cell repertoires in COVID-19 (dated by TCRdb to about 2020). Library preparation employed the immunoSEQ multiplex PCR assay. TCRdb limited this immuneACCESS table to in-frame rearrangements with V and J called. A share of clones is missing; checked studies link under half to unresolved V genes, and the rest is unexplained. The sample profile shows roughly 70,000 clones; roughly 89% of them were found once. Of the sample, 4.9% is held by the ten largest clones. Sequencing was performed on peripheral blood. These TCRs come from a woman aged 45 to 65 with active COVID-19.

The chain combines TRBV25-1 with TRBJ2-5, with TRBD2 matching 9 bases. The V segment lost 4 bases and the J segment 4 bases; nucleotides outside the gene matches: 7. The CDR3 extends over 15 amino acids. Germline CDR1 MGHDK, CDR2 SYGVNS. The CDR3, as DNA: TGTGCCAGCAGTGCTAATTTAGCGGGAGCAGAGACCCAGTACTTC. Protein sequence: CASSANLAGAETQYF.

This clone was detected only a few times. V gene TRBV2 combines with J gene TRBJ1-4; 8 bases fit TRBD1. The J segment lost 7 bases and the V segment lost 4 bases, leaving 11 bases of the junction unmatched. The CDR3 length is 16 residues. CDR1 SNHLY and CDR2 FYNNEI come from the germline V gene. The CDR3 DNA sequence: TGTGCCAGCAGTGGGACGATAGGACAGGGAGTTGAAAAACTGTTTTTT. It yields the protein CASSGTIGQGVEKLFF.

The genes are TRBV11-3 and TRBJ2-2; possible D gene TRBD2, 5 bases. From germline, CDR1 is SGHNT and CDR2 YENEEA. The CDR3 totals 12 residues. The V gene lost 4 bases and the J gene lost 6 bases, with 6 bases spanning the gap. DNA for the CDR3: TGTGCCAGCAGCTCGAGGGCCGGGGAGCTGTTTTTT. This codes for CASSSRAGELFF.

The chain links TRBV5-1 to TRBJ2-3; a weak D match, TRBD2 (6 bases). The CDR3 covers 15 residues. V dropped 0 bases and J dropped 2 bases, with 10 bases sitting between them. Per germline, CDR1 SGHRS and CDR2 YFSETQ. CDR3 bases: TGCGCCAGCAGCTTGGGAGCGGGTTCCACAGATACGCAGTATTTT. This codes for CASSLGAGSTDTQYF.

The chain uses TRBV27 and TRBJ1-2; 8 bases line up with TRBD1. This CDR3 region has 14 residues. Unmatched junction bases numbered 4, after V lost 1 base and J lost 6 bases. The germline V gene encodes CDR1 MNHEY and CDR2 SMNVEV (reference sequence). The CDR3 sequence is CASSLWAGGDGYTF. CDR3 bases: TGTGCCAGCAGTTTATGGGCAGGGGGCGATGGCTACACCTTC.

V is TRBV4-1 and J is TRBJ1-6; tentative D call: TRBD1 (5 bases). Deletions cut 2 bases from V and 10 bases from J, with 9 bases between. Germline CDR1 MGHRA, CDR2 YSYEKL. This CDR3 has 13 residues. The CDR3 DNA reads TGCGCCAGCAGCCAACCGGGGGAATCACCCCTCCACTTT. Translating it yields CASSQPGESPLHF.

In its sample, this clone was seen once. The genes are TRBV9 and TRBJ1-4; 10 bases map to TRBD1. Germline V lookup: CDR1 SGDLS, CDR2 YYNGEE. This CDR3 comprises 14 residues. Unmatched junction bases numbered 10, after V lost 4 bases and J lost 13 bases. The CDR3 protein is CASSNRDRGNSLFF. In nucleotides, the CDR3 is TGTGCCAGCAGCAACCGGGACAGGGGCAATTCACTGTTTTTT. The variable domain in full, with the rest retrieved from reference TRBV9 and TRBJ1-4, is DSGVTQTPKHLITATGQRVTLRCSPRSGDLSVYWYQQSLDQGLQFLIQYYNGEERAKGNILERFSAQQFPDLHSELNLSSLELGDSALYFCASSNRDRGNSLFFGSGTQLSVL.

This chain links TRBV6-6 with TRBJ1-5, with TRBD1 matching 9 bases. Germline V gene data show CDR1 as MNHNY and CDR2 as SVGAGI (reference sequence). This CDR3 is 15 amino acids long. V lost 6 bases to trimming and J lost 7 bases; unmatched junction nucleotides: 10. In DNA, the CDR3 is TGTGCCAGCAGCCACGAGGGACAGGGCGGGCAGCCCCAGCATTTT. Amino acids: CASSHEGQGGQPQHF.

This clone was recorded only once. The chain joins TRBV5-1 to TRBJ2-1; 9 bases match TRBD2. Germline-derived CDR1 and CDR2 are SGHRS and YFSETQ. V gave up 1 base and J gave up 2 bases; unmatched junction bases: 4. The CDR3 covers 16 residues. The CDR3 reads CASSLNLAGPYNEQFF. The CDR3 coding sequence is TGCGCCAGCAGCTTGAACCTAGCGGGACCCTACAATGAGCAGTTCTTC.

This chain connects TRBV6-5 to TRBJ2-7; 9 nucleotides match TRBD1. CDR3 length equals 16 residues. Germline CDR1 is MNHEY and CDR2 is SVGAGI. J lost 3 bases, V lost 2 bases, and 8 bases had no gene match. DNA of the CDR3: TGTGCCAGCAGTTACGAAGGGACAGGGCAATTCTACGAGCAGTACTTC. This sequence encodes CASSYEGTGQFYEQYF.

This clone was observed a handful of times. The rearrangement links TRBV27 to TRBJ1-1, with D maybe TRBD1 (5 bases). V was cut by 1 base and J by 5 bases, with 8 bases left in between. The CDR3 loop spans 13 amino acids. Germline CDR1 reads MNHEY; CDR2 reads SMNVEV (reference sequence). The DNA for the CDR3 is TGTGCCAGCAGTTTATTCCGGGGGACTGAAGCTTTCTTT. Translation gives CASSLFRGTEAFF.

The chain carries TRBV20-1 and TRBJ1-1; D possibly corresponds to TRBD1 (5 bases). Germline CDR1 reads DFQATT; CDR2 reads SNEGSKA (reference sequence). The CDR3 consists of 11 residues. The CDR3 DNA follows: TGCAGCTGGAGGGGGAACACTGAAGCTTTCTTT. It yields the protein CSWRGNTEAFF.

The chain links TRBV27 to TRBJ2-7, with 9 positions matching TRBD1. This CDR3 is built from 14 residues. V shed 7 bases and J 5 bases; nucleotides not matched to a gene: 9. Germline-derived CDR1 and CDR2 are MNHEY and SMNVEV (reference sequence). CDR3 nucleotides: TGTGCCAGCATGAGGGGGGGACAGGGCGACGAGCAGTACTTC. Translating it yields CASMRGGQGDEQYF.